Sequencing of this T cell receptor (beta chain) was carried out in a study of cytomegalovirus exposure and HLA in healthy donors. Donors were ostensibly healthy at sampling, although undocumented immune exposures were probable. This CDR3 contains 15 residues. Unmatched junction bases numbered 1, after V lost 5 bases and J lost 2 bases. Germline CDR1 SGHAT, CDR2 FQNNGV. PCR primers comprised 60 Vbeta and 13 Jbeta primers. In the study's own analysis: Some 11 million of the roughly 80 million unique TCR beta chains counted in a later analysis were shared. Generated by immunoSEQ multiplex PCR, the TCRdb table keeps only in-frame clones and is missing some. V and J calls and clone size are as listed in that table; D and trimming were resolved from the DNA. The table has about 69,000 clones, 76% seen once; the top ten hold 3% to 4%.

The clonotype originates from a man younger than 35 in good health and CMV-seronegative. The sequencing input was PBMCs. The gene calls are TRBV11-2 and TRBJ1-6; TRBD1 matches 9 bases. The DNA of the CDR3 is TGTGCCAGCAGCCGGACAGGGGCCTATAATTCACCCCTCCACTTT. It yields the protein CASSRTGAYNSPLHF.